This TCR beta chain was captured by sequencing in a study of T-cell memory formation after mild COVID-19. The CDR3 is 17 amino acids. V trimming: 2 bases; J trimming: 7 bases; junction bases outside the gene matches: 9. Germline V gene lookup returns CDR1 LGHNA and CDR2 YSLEER. TCRdb independently ran MiXCR on the 5' RACE reads; one entry per CDR3 protein. The repertoire includes about 110,000 distinct CDR3 sequences, over 10% of them detected once, and around 27% sits in the top ten. In its sample, this clonotype was seen a few times. This TCR was recovered from an adult woman who had mild COVID-19 (a few samples of this study predate the infection). Cell type and time point are not known. The sequencing sample was made of PBMCs or a T cell subset sorted from them (not recorded which). The V gene is TRBV4-3, the J gene TRBJ2-1, with 12 bases lining up with TRBD2. The CDR3 DNA reads TGCGCCAGCAGCCAACTTCCGACTAGCGGGAGATTGAATGAGCAGTTCTTC. Translation: CASSQLPTSGRLNEQFF.